This T cell receptor (beta chain) was sequenced in a study of blood T cell repertoires in COVID-19 (dated by TCRdb to about 2020). For the study in its entirety: Samples from collaborators originated in the United States, Italy and Spain and spanned both the acute and convalescent phases of COVID-19. Samples were obtained from the ongoing ImmuneRACE study (first 160 participants) and from roughly 1,300 subjects provided by 6 global collaborators. The repertoires were released in a freely available public database intended as a resource for research on the immune response to SARS-CoV-2. Where HLA class I and class II types were available, the types were taken from metadata supplied by the sample provider, not from assay-based typing. The material from the prospective study consisted of cDNA or gDNA derived from T cells, B-cell-depleted T cells, or PBMCs. Deeply sampled blood TCRbeta repertoires from subjects exposed to, actively infected with, or recovered from COVID-19 were included in the dataset. The sample metadata nearly always contained a de-identified subject ID, COVID-19 status, age in years and sex. General study outcomes and caveats: The quantity of clinical and demographic metadata differed by source and by participant and was supplied without curation.

Each collaborating institution followed its own protocols to collect whole blood in K2EDTA tubes. For TCRbeta analysis, collaborators shipped samples as frozen whole blood, isolated PBMCs, or DNA extracted from either of those sample types. Trimming leaves V shorter by 4 bases and J shorter by 7 bases, with the junction holding 11 bases beyond the gene matches. Via the germline V gene (reference sequence), CDR1 is MNHNY and CDR2 SVGAGI. Measured from the cysteine to the phenylalanine, the CDR3 is 15 residues long. Only CDR3 DNA remains: 45 bases, in frame from the first base. TCRbeta CDR3 regions were amplified from genomic DNA by means of the immunoSEQ Assay, a bias-controlled multiplex PCR. Concerning the study's data processing: Within the assay, amplification of reference gene primers was used to estimate how many nucleated cells each sample contained. To quantify the absolute abundance of each unique TCRbeta CDR3 rearrangement, sequence reads were collapsed and filtered. Productive Simpson clonality was computed per sample as the square root of Simpson's diversity index over productive rearrangements. TCRdb took this table from immuneACCESS and kept in-frame rearrangements with V and J called. Such tables lack part of the clones; where checked against another copy, unresolved V genes explain under half of the gap, and the rest is unexplained. V and J calls and clone size are those listed in that table; D and trimming were worked out from the DNA. The sample profile shows around 100,000 clones; 85% of them were found once. The leading ten clones occupy more than 1.5% of the sample.

This clone was seen a few times. No cognate antigen has been identified for it. No qualities accompany the bases; no much larger clone lies one base away. The sequenced sample consisted of peripheral blood. This sequence was found in a woman in her 70s with active or convalescent COVID-19. The chain employs TRBV6-6 and TRBJ2-7; 9 bases in the junction line up with TRBD1. The CDR3 sequence is CASSFPGQGFGEQYF. At the DNA level, the sequence is TGTGCCAGCAGTTTCCCGGGACAGGGCTTTGGGGAGCAGTACTTC.